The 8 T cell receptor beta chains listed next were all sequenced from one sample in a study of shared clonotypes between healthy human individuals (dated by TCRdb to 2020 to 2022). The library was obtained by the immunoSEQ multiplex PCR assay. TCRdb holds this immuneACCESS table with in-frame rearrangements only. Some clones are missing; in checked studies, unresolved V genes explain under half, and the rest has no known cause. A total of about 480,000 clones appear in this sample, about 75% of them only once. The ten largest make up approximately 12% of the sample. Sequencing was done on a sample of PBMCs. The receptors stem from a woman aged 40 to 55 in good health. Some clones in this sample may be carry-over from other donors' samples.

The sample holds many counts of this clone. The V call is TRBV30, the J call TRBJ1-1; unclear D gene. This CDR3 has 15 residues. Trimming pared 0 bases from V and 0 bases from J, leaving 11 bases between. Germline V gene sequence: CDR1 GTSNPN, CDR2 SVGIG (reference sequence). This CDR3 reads CAWSVGPQLNTEAFF. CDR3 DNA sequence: TGTGCCTGGAGTGTAGGCCCTCAACTGAACACTGAAGCTTTCTTT.

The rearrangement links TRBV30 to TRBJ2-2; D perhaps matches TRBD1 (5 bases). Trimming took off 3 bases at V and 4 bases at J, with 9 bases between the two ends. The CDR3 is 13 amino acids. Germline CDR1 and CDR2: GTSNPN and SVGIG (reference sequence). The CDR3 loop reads CAWSLGRTGELFF. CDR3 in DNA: TGTGCCTGGAGCTTGGGGCGCACCGGGGAGCTGTTTTTT.

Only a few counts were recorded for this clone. Written as DNA, the CDR3 is TGCAGCGTTGAAGAGGGACAGGGGACCGAGCAGTACTTC. The encoded protein is CSVEEGQGTEQYF. V gene TRBV29-1 combines with J gene TRBJ2-7; 10 positions match TRBD1. This CDR3 spans 13 amino acids. Germline CDR1 is SQVTM and CDR2 is ANQGSEA. V lost 0 bases to trimming and J lost 6 bases; unmatched junction nucleotides: 2.

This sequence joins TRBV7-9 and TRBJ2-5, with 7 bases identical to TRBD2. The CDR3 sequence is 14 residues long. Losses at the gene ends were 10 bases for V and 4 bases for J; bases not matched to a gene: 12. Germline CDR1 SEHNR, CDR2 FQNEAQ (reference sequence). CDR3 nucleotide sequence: TGTGCCACAGGCCCCCGGACTAGTCGAGAGACCCAGTACTTC. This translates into CATGPRTSRETQYF.

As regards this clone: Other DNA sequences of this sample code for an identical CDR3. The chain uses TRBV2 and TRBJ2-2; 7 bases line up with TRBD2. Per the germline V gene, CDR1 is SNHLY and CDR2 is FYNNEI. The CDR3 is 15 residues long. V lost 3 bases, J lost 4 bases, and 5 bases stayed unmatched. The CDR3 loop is CASSDRLAGTGELFF. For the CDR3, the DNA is TGTGCCAGCAGTGATCGACTAGCCGGCACCGGGGAGCTGTTTTTT.

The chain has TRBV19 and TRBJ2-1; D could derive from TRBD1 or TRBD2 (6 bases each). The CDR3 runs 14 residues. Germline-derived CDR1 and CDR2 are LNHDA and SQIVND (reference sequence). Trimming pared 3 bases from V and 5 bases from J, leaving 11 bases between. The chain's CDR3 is CASSIGGGNNEQFF. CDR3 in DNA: TGTGCCAGTAGTATTGGAGGGGGTAACAATGAGCAGTTCTTC.

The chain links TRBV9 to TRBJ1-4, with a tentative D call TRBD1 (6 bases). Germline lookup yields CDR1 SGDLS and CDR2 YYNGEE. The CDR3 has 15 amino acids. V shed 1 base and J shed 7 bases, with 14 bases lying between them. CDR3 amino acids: CASSVQGQGFEKLFF. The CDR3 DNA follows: TGTGCCAGCAGCGTACAGGGGCAGGGGTTTGAAAAACTGTTTTTT. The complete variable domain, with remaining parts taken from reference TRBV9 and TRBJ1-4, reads DSGVTQTPKHLITATGQRVTLRCSPRSGDLSVYWYQQSLDQGLQFLIQYYNGEERAKGNILERFSAQQFPDLHSELNLSSLELGDSALYFCASSVQGQGFEKLFFGSGTQLSVL.

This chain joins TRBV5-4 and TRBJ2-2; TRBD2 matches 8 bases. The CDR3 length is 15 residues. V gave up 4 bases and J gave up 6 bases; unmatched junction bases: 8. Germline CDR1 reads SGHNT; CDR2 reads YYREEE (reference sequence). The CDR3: CASSPKSGSAGELFF. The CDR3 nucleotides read TGTGCCAGCAGCCCTAAAAGCGGGAGCGCCGGGGAGCTGTTTTTT. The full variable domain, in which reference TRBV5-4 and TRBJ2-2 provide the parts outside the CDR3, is ETGVTQSPTHLIKTRGQQVTLRCSSQSGHNTVSWYQQALGQGPQFIFQYYREEENGRGNFPPRFSGLQFPNYSSELNVNALELDDSALYLCASSPKSGSAGELFFGEGSRLTVL.